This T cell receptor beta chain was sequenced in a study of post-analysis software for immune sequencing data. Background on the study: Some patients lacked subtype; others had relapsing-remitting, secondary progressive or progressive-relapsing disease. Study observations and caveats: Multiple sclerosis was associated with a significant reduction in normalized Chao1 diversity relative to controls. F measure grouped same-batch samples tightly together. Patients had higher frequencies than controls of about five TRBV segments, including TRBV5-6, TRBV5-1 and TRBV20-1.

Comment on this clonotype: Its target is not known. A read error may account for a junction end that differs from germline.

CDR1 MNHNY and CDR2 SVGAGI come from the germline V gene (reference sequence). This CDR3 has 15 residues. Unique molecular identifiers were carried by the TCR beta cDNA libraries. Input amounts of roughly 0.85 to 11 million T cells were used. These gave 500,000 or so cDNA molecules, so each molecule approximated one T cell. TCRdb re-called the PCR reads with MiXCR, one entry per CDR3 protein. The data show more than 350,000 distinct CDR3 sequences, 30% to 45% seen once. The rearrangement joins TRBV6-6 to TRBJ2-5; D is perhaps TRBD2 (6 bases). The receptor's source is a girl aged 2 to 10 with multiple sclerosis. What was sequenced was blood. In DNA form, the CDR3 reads TGTGCCAGCAGTTACTTACGGGAGAAACAAGAGACCCGGTACTTC. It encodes CASSYLREKQETRYF.